This TCR beta chain was sequenced during a study of T cell responses to AZD1222 COVID-19 vaccine. Study background: The analysis combined second doses at about 4 or about 12 weeks.

Germline lookup yields CDR1 WNHNN and CDR2 SYGVQD (reference sequence). CDR3 length: 16 amino acids. Trimming removed 4 bases at V and 2 bases at J, with 15 bases between. Using immunoSEQ multiplex PCR, the repertoire was profiled, and TCRdb retains in-frame clones only, with some absent. The data show around 95,000 clones, approximately 87% seen once. Remarks on this clone: Its specificity is not known.

Overall study findings and caveats: With dominance at 160-218 and 743-854, vaccine-associated CD4 TCRs spanned spike. Donors, mostly white British, included more females; clonal diversity was possibly underestimated. Baseline seropositivity characterized only six AZD1222 recipients.

This chain links TRBV10-1 with TRBJ2-1; maybe TRBD1 (5 bases). Sequenced material: peripheral blood, taken on day 0 of AZD1222 vaccination. This TCR was recovered from an adult in good health. The CDR3 is CASSGYNRMPYNEQFF. The CDR3 bases are TGCGCCAGCAGTGGGTATAACAGGATGCCCTACAATGAGCAGTTCTTC.